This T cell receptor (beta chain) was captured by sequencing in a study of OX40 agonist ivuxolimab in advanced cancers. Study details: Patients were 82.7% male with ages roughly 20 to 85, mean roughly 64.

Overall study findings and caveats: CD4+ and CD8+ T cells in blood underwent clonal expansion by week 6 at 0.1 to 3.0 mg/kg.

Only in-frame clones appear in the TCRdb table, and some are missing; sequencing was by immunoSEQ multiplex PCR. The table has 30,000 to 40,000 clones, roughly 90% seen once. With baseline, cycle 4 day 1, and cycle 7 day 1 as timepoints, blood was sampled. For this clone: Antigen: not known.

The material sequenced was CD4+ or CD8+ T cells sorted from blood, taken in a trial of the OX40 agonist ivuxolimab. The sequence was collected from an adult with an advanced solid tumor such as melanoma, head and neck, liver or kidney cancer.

The CDR3 nucleotides read TGTGCCAGCAGTTACCACGGGACAGGGTACAATGAGCAGTTCTTC. It is translated as CASSYHGTGYNEQFF. This chain joins TRBV6-5 and TRBJ2-1; the match to TRBD1 covers 9 bases. The junction had 3 bases not matched to a gene; V was cut back by 2 bases and J by 4 bases. The CDR3 length is 15 residues. Germline CDR1 is MNHEY and CDR2 is SVGAGI.